The next 26 T cell receptor beta chains were all read from a single sample in a study of prognosis after radiotherapy for stage I lung cancer. TCR beta CDR3 was amplified from genomic DNA by two-round multiplex PCR. Amplification during the initial PCR round employed primers specific to each TRBV and TRBJ gene. In TCRdb, the multiplex PCR reads were re-called with MiXCR into one record per CDR3 protein. The sample includes about 30,000 distinct CDR3 sequences, around a third of them seen just once. Sequenced material: PBMCs, taken before or after stereotactic body radiation therapy (not recorded which). The receptors stem from a donor aged 50 or older with non-small cell lung cancer.

This clonotype was counted once. The chain employs TRBV10-3 and TRBJ1-3; D call uncertain. The CDR3 is made up of 15 amino acids. Per the germline V gene, CDR1 is ENHRY and CDR2 is SYGVKD. V was trimmed by 2 bases and J by 4 bases, leaving 12 bases between them. CDR3 amino acids: CAISEQVNSGNTIYF. CDR3 DNA sequence: TGTGCCATCAGTGAGCAGGTTAATTCAGGAAACACCATATATTTT.

This clonotype was seen ten or more times. The chain is built from TRBV20-1 and TRBJ2-5; a possible D gene is TRBD2 (6 bases). This CDR3 is 16 amino acids long. CDR1 DFQATT and CDR2 SNEGSKA come from the germline V gene (reference sequence). With 0 bases removed from V and 3 bases from J, the gap between germline ends came to 17 bases. CDR3 loop: CSAREESGWGEETQYF. The CDR3 DNA sequence: TGCAGTGCTAGAGAGGAAAGCGGGTGGGGGGAAGAGACCCAGTACTTC.

This clonotype was seen repeatedly, ten times or more. This sequence joins TRBV6-2 or TRBV6-3 and TRBJ2-1, with D maybe TRBD2 (6 bases). Trimming cost V 0 bases and J 6 bases, with 24 bases left between them. Germline loops: CDR1 MNHEY, CDR2 SVGEGT. The CDR3 runs 19 residues. This chain's CDR3 is CASSYSTVLSGRPPNEQFF. The CDR3 DNA is TGTGCCAGCAGTTACTCAACGGTTTTGTCCGGGAGACCCCCCAATGAGCAGTTCTTC.

There are many counts of this clonotype. V gene TRBV6-5 combines with J gene TRBJ1-2; D is undetermined. The CDR3 is made up of 14 amino acids. CDR1 is MNHEY and CDR2 is SVGAGI in the germline V gene. V was cut by 0 bases and J by 4 bases, with 9 bases left in between. The CDR3 protein is CASSYSEGGYGYTF. The CDR3 region has the DNA TGTGCCAGCAGTTACTCGGAGGGTGGCTATGGCTACACCTTC.

This clonotype was seen at least ten times. This rearrangement joins TRBV3-1 to TRBJ1-5; D ambiguous. V gave up 0 bases and J gave up 0 bases, with 3 bases separating them. This CDR3 region has 14 residues. In germline, CDR1 is LGHDT, CDR2 YNNKEL (reference sequence). The CDR3 region is CASSQDYSNQPQHF. The CDR3 region has the DNA TGTGCCAGCAGCCAAGATTATAGCAATCAGCCCCAGCATTTT.

Worth noting for this clonotype: The junction and the germline gene differ at one end; a read error may be behind it. CDR3 residues: CAWSPPWGNPNEKLVF. The CDR3, as DNA: TGTGCCTGGAGTCCGCCTTGGGGGAATCCTAATGAAAAACTGGTTTTT. The genes are TRBV30 and TRBJ1-4; D might be TRBD1 (5 bases). The CDR3 extends over 16 amino acids. Germline-derived CDR1 and CDR2 are GTSNPN and SVGIG (reference sequence).

V usage is TRBV30 and J usage is TRBJ2-7; D unclear. With 2 bases removed from V and 6 bases from J, the gap between germline ends came to 11 bases. Germline CDR1 GTSNPN, CDR2 SVGIG (reference sequence). The length of the CDR3 is 12 residues. The CDR3, as DNA: TGTGCCTGGAGTCCACTAACGGGCGAGCAGTACTTC. This codes for CAWSPLTGEQYF. The whole variable domain, remainder taken from reference TRBV30 and TRBJ2-7, is SQTIHQWPATLVQPVGSPLSLECTVEGTSNPNLYWYRQAAGRGLQLLFYSVGIGQISSEVPQNLSASRPQDRQFILSSKKLLLSDSGFYLCAWSPLTGEQYFGPGTRLTVT.

The J gene is TRBJ2-1, the V gene TRBV27, with D perhaps matching TRBD1 or TRBD2 (6 bases each). V lost 5 bases to trimming and J lost 5 bases, with 25 bases between them. The CDR3 contains 18 residues. CDR1 and CDR2 from the germline V gene are MNHEY and SMNVEV (reference sequence). The DNA of the CDR3 is TGTGCCAGCAGTGATTGTCCTCCGGCGGGAAGGGGGGACAATGAGCAGTTCTTC. Encoded protein: CASSDCPPAGRGDNEQFF.

The sample holds many counts of this clonotype. The J gene is TRBJ1-6, the V gene TRBV5-8, with 7 bases identical to TRBD1. The V gene end was trimmed by 0 bases and the J gene end by 9 bases; junction bases not matched to a gene: 9. This CDR3 has 16 residues. Germline loops: CDR1 SGHTS, CDR2 YDEGEE. CDR3 amino acids: CASSLETGSRISPLHF. The DNA of the CDR3 is TGTGCCAGCAGCTTGGAGACAGGGAGTAGGATTTCACCCCTCCACTTT.

J is TRBJ2-7 and V is TRBV20-1; D call uncertain. CDR3 length equals 14 residues. CDR1 and CDR2 from the germline V gene are DFQATT and SNEGSKA (reference sequence). Trimming cost V 3 bases and J 2 bases, with 14 bases left between them. The CDR3 is CSARGWPWAYEQYF. In DNA form, the CDR3 reads TGCAGTGCTAGGGGGTGGCCTTGGGCCTACGAGCAGTACTTC.

This clonotype showed up many times. The chain uses TRBV5-1 and TRBJ2-6; D is uncertain. Germline CDR1 reads SGHRS; CDR2 reads YFSETQ. The V and J ends lost 4 bases and 0 bases respectively, with 11 bases between them. There are 16 residues in the CDR3. CDR3 nucleotides: TGCGCCAGCAGCGCCTCAGGAATCTCTGGGGCCAACGTCCTGACTTTC. Amino acids: CASSASGISGANVLTF.

This clonotype was seen ten or more times. This chain connects TRBV20-1 to TRBJ1-1, with D unresolved. CDR1 is DFQATT and CDR2 is SNEGSKA in the germline V gene (reference sequence). V gave up 5 bases and J gave up 0 bases, with 22 bases separating them. CDR3 length: 17 amino acids. CDR3: CSAAPHSAGVMNTEAFF. The CDR3 DNA reads as TGCAGTGCTGCCCCCCACTCCGCGGGTGTGATGAACACTGAAGCTTTCTTT.

This clonotype occurred many times. This chain connects TRBV4-2 to TRBJ1-4, with D maybe TRBD1 (5 bases). This CDR3 is built from 16 residues. V lost 1 base, J lost 7 bases, and 16 bases lay in between. CDR1 and CDR2 from the germline V gene are LGHNA and YNFKEQ. The CDR3 nucleotides read TGTGCCAGCAGCCAAGGACGGACACAAGAAAGTGAAAAACTGTTTTTT. Its translation is CASSQGRTQESEKLFF.

Turning to this clonotype: A much larger clone differs by one base, so this may be a read error. V and J are TRBV28 and TRBJ1-4, with 8 bases identical to TRBD1. There are 18 residues in the CDR3. Germline-derived CDR1 and CDR2 are MDHEN and SYDVKM. Here the CDR3 DNA reads TGTGCCAGCAGTTTTTGGACTGGGACGACAGGGGATAATGAAAAAATGTTTTTT. This sequence encodes CASSFWTGTTGDNEKMFF.

About this clonotype itself: A clone one base away is much larger, so this may be a read error. CDR3 residues: CGSSLSGGNTEAFF. The CDR3 DNA reads TGTGGCAGCAGCTTATCGGGGGGGAACACTGAAGCTTTCTTT. The rearrangement uses TRBV11-3 and TRBJ1-1, with a weak D call TRBD1 (5 bases). CDR1 and CDR2 from the germline V gene are SGHNT and YENEEA. The CDR3 runs 14 residues.

In its sample, this clonotype was seen many times. V and J are TRBV6-2 or TRBV6-3 and TRBJ2-2; TRBD2 aligns across 11 bases. The junction had 1 base not matched to a gene; V was cut back by 4 bases and J by 0 bases. The CDR3 loop spans 16 amino acids. Germline V lookup: CDR1 MNHEY, CDR2 SVGEGT. The CDR3 protein is CASSLAGGPNTGELFF. CDR3 DNA: TGTGCCAGCAGTTTAGCGGGAGGGCCGAACACCGGGGAGCTGTTTTTT.

The chain links TRBV20-1 to TRBJ1-2; D not resolved. Trimming stripped 2 bases from V and 7 bases from J, with 17 bases between. The CDR3 runs to 14 residues. Germline-derived CDR1 and CDR2 are DFQATT and SNEGSKA (reference sequence). The CDR3 is CSARCGHGHRGYTF. CDR3 coding DNA: TGCAGTGCTAGATGTGGGCACGGGCACCGTGGCTACACCTTC.

This clonotype has only a few counts. V usage is TRBV12-3 or TRBV12-4 and J usage is TRBJ2-7, with D uncertain. V was clipped by 2 bases and J by 2 bases, with 10 bases between them. The CDR3 length is 14 residues. The CDR3 nucleotides are TGTGCCAGCAGTTTAACCCGAGTAGCCTACGAGCAGTACTTC. Residues: CASSLTRVAYEQYF.

This clonotype showed up many times. CDR3 nucleotide sequence: TGTGCCAGCAGGACAGGAGGCACAGATACGCAGTATTTT. This translates into CASRTGGTDTQYF. The chain is built from TRBV28 and TRBJ2-3; D is perhaps TRBD1 (6 bases). V lost 6 bases, J lost 1 base, and 8 bases lay in between. Germline CDR1 MDHEN, CDR2 SYDVKM. This CDR3 has 13 amino acids. The full variable domain, in which reference TRBV28 and TRBJ2-3 provide the parts outside the CDR3, is DVKVTQSSRYLVKRTGEKVFLECVQDMDHENMFWYRQDPGLGLRLIYFSYDVKMKEKGDIPEGYSVSREKKERFSLILESASTNQTSMYLCASRTGGTDTQYFGPGTRLTVL.

This chain connects TRBV3-1 to TRBJ2-7; no firm D call. The CDR3 spans 11 residues. V was shortened by 1 base and J by 7 bases, with 5 bases between the two germline ends. Germline V gives CDR1 LGHDT, CDR2 YNNKEL (reference sequence). CDR3 bases: TGTGCCAGCAGCCAAGTGGGAGAGCAGTACTTC. Translated: CASSQVGEQYF.

With regard to this clonotype: The CDR3 carries no conserved terminal phenylalanine or tryptophan, so it likely arises from a read error. V usage is TRBV6-1 and J usage is TRBJ2-1; possibly TRBD1 for D (5 bases). Germline assignment: CDR1 MNHNS and CDR2 SASEGT. The CDR3 consists of 15 residues. The CDR3 DNA follows: TGTGCCAGCAGTGTTGAAGGACAACCATACAATGTGCAGTTCCTC. Translated, it gives CASSVEGQPYNVQFL.

The sample holds many counts of this clonotype. The rearrangement uses TRBV10-2 and TRBJ2-3; tentative D call: TRBD1 (5 bases). This CDR3 has 15 amino acids. Germline values: CDR1 WSHSY, CDR2 SAAADI. V lost 3 bases to trimming and J lost 0 bases, with 10 bases between them. In DNA, the CDR3 is TGCGCCAGCAGTGAACAGGCGACTAGCACAGATACGCAGTATTTT. Protein sequence: CASSEQATSTDTQYF.

This clonotype was recorded at least ten times. V is TRBV28 and J is TRBJ2-1; D is perhaps TRBD1 (5 bases). The CDR3 totals 14 residues. V shed 5 bases and J shed 8 bases, with 16 bases lying between them. The germline gives CDR1 MDHEN, CDR2 SYDVKM. This chain's CDR3 is CASSTPGKTDEQFF. The CDR3 nucleotides are TGTGCCAGCAGTACGCCAGGGAAGACGGATGAGCAGTTCTTC.

This rearrangement joins TRBV19 to TRBJ2-3, with D perhaps matching TRBD2 (5 bases). The germline CDR1 and CDR2 sequences are LNHDA and SQIVND (reference sequence). This CDR3 is built from 13 residues. V lost 4 bases, J lost 2 bases, and 7 bases lay in between. The CDR3 nucleotides read TGTGCCAGTAGTACCGGGGTCACAGATACGCAGTATTTT. As protein: CASSTGVTDTQYF.

Many counts were recorded for this clonotype. V gene TRBV5-1 combines with J gene TRBJ2-7; D gene ambiguous. The V gene lost 5 bases and the J gene lost 0 bases, with 15 bases spanning the gap. Germline V gene data show CDR1 as SGHRS and CDR2 as YFSETQ. The CDR3 sequence is 15 residues long. This CDR3 is CASRLHLAASYEQYF. CDR3 sequence (DNA): TGCGCCAGCAGACTCCACCTGGCAGCCTCCTACGAGCAGTACTTC.

In regard to this clonotype: This may arise from a read error, as a much more abundant clone is one base away. The V gene is TRBV10-2, the J gene TRBJ1-1; D is uncertain. The CDR3 contains 11 residues. Germline CDR1 and CDR2: WSHSY and SAAADI. The CDR3 here is CARSGNTEAFF. The DNA of the CDR3 is TGCGCCAGAAGTGGGAACACTGAAGCTTTCTTT.